The text below deals with one TCR beta chain. Its antigen is still unknown. CDR1 is SGHRS and CDR2 is YFSETQ in the germline V gene. The CDR3 is made up of 15 amino acids. The J segment lost 3 bases and the V segment lost 5 bases, leaving 9 bases of the junction unmatched. The data were taken from a study of PD-L1 blockade in urothelial cancer. In the study overall: In about 2014, patients got going on atezolizumab, taking 1,200 mg intravenously every 3 weeks. Typically, measured as a median, blood samples had 150,000 or so T cells. Study-wide findings and caveats: Tumor-associated clones in blood expanded more at 3 weeks in durable-benefit patients.

Time point noted: peripheral blood 6 weeks after treatment start. Spike-ins of synthetic TCR analog templates went into each PCR. Profiled with immunoSEQ multiplex PCR; TCRdb holds only in-frame clones, not every one. The profile shows roughly 120,000 clones, around 89% of them singletons. The chain joins TRBV5-1 to TRBJ2-7, with 9 bases aligning to TRBD1. The sample here was PBMCs, taken around atezolizumab (anti-PD-L1) treatment. The receptor's source is a man in his sixties with urothelial cancer. CDR3 amino acids: CASRQDRGSYYEQYF. Written as DNA, the CDR3 is TGCGCCAGCAGGCAGGACAGGGGCAGTTACTACGAGCAGTACTTC.